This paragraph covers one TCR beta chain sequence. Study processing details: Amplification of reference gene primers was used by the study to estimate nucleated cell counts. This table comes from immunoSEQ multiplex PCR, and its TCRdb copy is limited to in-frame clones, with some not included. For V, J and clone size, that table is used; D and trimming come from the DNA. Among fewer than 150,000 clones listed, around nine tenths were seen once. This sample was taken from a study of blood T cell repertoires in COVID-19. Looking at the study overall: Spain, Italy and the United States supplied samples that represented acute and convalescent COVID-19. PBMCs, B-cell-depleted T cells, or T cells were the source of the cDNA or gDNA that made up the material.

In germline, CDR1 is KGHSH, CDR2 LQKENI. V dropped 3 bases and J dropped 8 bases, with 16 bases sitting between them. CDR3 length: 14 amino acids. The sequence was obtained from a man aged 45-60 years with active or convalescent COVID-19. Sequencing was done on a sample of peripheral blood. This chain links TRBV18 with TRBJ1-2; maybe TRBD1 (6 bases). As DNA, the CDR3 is TGTGCCAGCTCACCTACTAACAGGGAACGCGGCTACACCTTC. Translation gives CASSPTNRERGYTF.